This entry features one T cell receptor (beta chain) sequence. In its sample, this clonotype was seen many times. The antigen this receptor binds is unknown. There are no base qualities to consult, and no much larger clone falls within one base. CDR1 and CDR2 are drawn from the germline V gene: KGHSH, LQKENI. The CDR3, cysteine through phenylalanine, is 16 amino acids long. The retained sequence is limited to the CDR3, 48 bases, with the frame set at the first base. The junction shows trimming of 4 bases on V and 5 bases on J, plus 19 bases between the germline ends. The data were obtained in a study of regulatory T cells in long-lasting Graves disease (dated by TCRdb to the early 2020s). About the investigation overall: Patients with newly diagnosed Graves' disease had been on antithyroid drugs for under 3 months. A total of around 35 samples were covered by TCR sequencing, comprising roughly 13 persistent and some 20 newly diagnosed Graves' disease patients. Persistent Graves' disease patients were compared with newly diagnosed Graves' disease patients by peripheral blood TCR sequencing and RNA sequencing. The study was conducted in China and was registered as a clinical trial.

The library was built by means of multiplex PCR. Sequencing was performed on an Illumina HiSeq 4000. iRepertoire HTBI primers and Arm-PCR amplification of CDR3 regions were used to construct TCR beta libraries. PCR products were gel purified before sequencing. Regarding the original processing steps: Gene usage analysis of CDR3 amino acid clonotypes used the roughly 62 TRBV and around 14 TRBJ segments found across samples. Filtered high-quality paired reads were merged into contigs using COPE and FqMerger. Contigs were aligned with BLAST to IMGT TRBV, TRBD and TRBJ reference genes, and CDR3 was defined per IMGT. Any clonotype with a frequency above 0.1% was classified as a highly expanded clone. Shannon entropy served as the measure of repertoire diversity, while the Gini coefficient captured V-J evenness. A clonotype was considered public if more than one individual shared it. In-frame beta chains were kept once TCRdb had trimmed the public reads at Q25 with fastp and called clones with MiXCR. Identical CDR3 proteins give one entry, which carries the most common genes and DNA. For this entry, the V and J calls and clone size follow TCRdb and not the study's own pipeline. This sample lists some 410,000 distinct CDR3 sequences; about 16% were detected once. Roughly a tenth of the sample goes to the ten largest clones.

Overall results and qualifications from the work: As a limitation, the authors acknowledged that the small sample size may reduce accuracy. Persistent patients shared more public clonotypes among themselves (more than 2,500) than newly diagnosed patients did (more than 950). Only peripheral blood was studied, because thyroid tissue, the primary lesion, was inaccessible. Persistent disease showed preferential use of TRBV28, TRBJ1-2 and TRBJ2-5, whereas newly diagnosed disease favored TRBV20-1 and TRBJ2-1. Compared with newly diagnosed patients, persistent Graves' disease patients had lower TCR Shannon entropy and fewer highly expanded clones, which suggests clonal expansion. Sequencing and analysis were restricted to the TCR beta chain.

The time point tag for this specimen amounts to: newly diagnosed GD, antithyroid drugs for less than 3 months. RNA was extracted from PBMCs in TRIzol for both TCR sequencing and RNA sequencing. Graves' disease was diagnosed according to American Thyroid Association guidelines. Patients were recruited from an endocrinology department in Xi'an, China. Each patient gave 8.5 to 9.5 milliliters of peripheral blood, collected in an EDTA anticoagulant tube. PBMCs were isolated by Ficoll Paque Plus density gradient separation without further T cell sorting. RNA quality was checked with an Agilent 2100 Bioanalyzer and agarose gel, and concentration with a NanoDrop 2000. The same sample was also studied in work on T cells in Graves' hyperthyroidism and ophthalmopathy. The second source states: Stable Graves' hyperthyroidism was defined as no progression to ophthalmopathy during 18 months of follow-up. Hyperthyroidism patients were newly diagnosed, had a disease duration of under 2 months, and were aged 18 to 65 years. Any patient with an uncontrolled infection, another autoimmune disease, pregnancy or lactation was excluded. Clinical symptoms, serum thyroxine and TRAb, thyroid ultrasound, and orbital computed tomography formed the basis for the diagnoses. For the first round of RT-PCR on the TCR CDR3, the HTBI primer set was used together with the Qiagen OneStep RT-PCR kit. Most expanded thyroid clonotypes (frequency above 0.001) were also found in blood, which suggests that blood repertoires may mirror thyroid immune responses. A 13 V-J signature model separated ophthalmopathy from stable hyperthyroidism, with about 90% sensitivity and roughly 82% specificity in cross-validation and 80%/75% in testing. In validation, progression to ophthalmopathy was predicted by the model with 65% to 71% sensitivity and around 76% specificity, a median of about 6 months before onset. TCR V-J signatures able to tell the groups apart were searched for in a discovery cohort of 90 to 100 patients, of whom approximately 40 had Graves' ophthalmopathy and around 58 had stable Graves' hyperthyroidism. Prospective prediction of ophthalmopathy was tested in an independent validation cohort consisting of 18 hyperthyroidism patients and 17 patients who later progressed to ophthalmopathy. The 100 discovery patients were divided at random into training and test sets in a 7:3 ratio. In addition, the study compared T-cell repertoires in thyroid tissue and in blood from about 6 Graves' hyperthyroidism patients. After blood sampling, hyperthyroidism patients were treated with methimazole at a starting dose of 30 mg daily, and ophthalmopathy patients were treated with high-dose intravenous methylprednisolone. Libraries were constructed in a second round of multiplex PCR, after which size selection and purification were carried out. Libraries were sequenced paired-end with 100 bp reads on an Illumina HiSeq2000. SOAPnuke was used to process the raw data, throwing out any read that contained adapters or uncalled bases, had a mean Phred below 15, or lacked an exact constant-primer or identifier match. High-quality paired reads were merged using COPE v1.2.5, and each unique nucleotide sequence was defined as a clonotype. Clonotypes were aligned to IMGT TRBV, TRBD and TRBJ reference segments using MiTCR v1.1. Analysis was restricted to V-J combinations with a frequency above 0.0001, which covered roughly 99% of repertoires. The TCS score was defined as F50 (clonal expansion) divided by E x V (chaos), with BLOSUM62-based TCRdist calculated between CDR3 peptides within each V-J. Welch's t-statistics and random forest reduced roughly 540 V-J features to fewer than 15, which were used in a naive Bayes classifier (R e1071). Sample size was not statistically predetermined, and investigators were not blinded to group allocation. The paper describes TCR Vbeta CDR3 sequencing of 135 peripheral blood samples, made up of under 50 ophthalmopathy patients, roughly 72 hyperthyroidism patients and some 17 progressor patients.

The origin of this receptor is a woman aged 30 to 39 with Graves disease. Donor details come from another sample of the same person, matched by shared clones. The chain is made from TRBV18 and TRBJ2-3, with TRBD2 as a weak D call on 7 bases. Sequencing was performed on peripheral blood mononuclear cells (PBMCs), taken at new diagnosis, from a patient treated with antithyroid drugs. The nucleotide sequence is TGTGCCAGCTCACTTGCGCAGGGGAGGGCCGAAGATACGCAGTATTTT. Translated, it reads CASSLAQGRAEDTQYF. Supplemented by the reference TRBV18 and TRBJ2-3 proteins around the CDR3, the complete variable domain is NAGVMQNPRHLVRRRGQEARLRCSPMKGHSHVYWYRQLPEEGLKFMVYLQKENIIDESGMPKERFSAEFPKEGPSILRIQQVVRGDSAAYFCASSLAQGRAEDTQYFGPGTRLTVL.